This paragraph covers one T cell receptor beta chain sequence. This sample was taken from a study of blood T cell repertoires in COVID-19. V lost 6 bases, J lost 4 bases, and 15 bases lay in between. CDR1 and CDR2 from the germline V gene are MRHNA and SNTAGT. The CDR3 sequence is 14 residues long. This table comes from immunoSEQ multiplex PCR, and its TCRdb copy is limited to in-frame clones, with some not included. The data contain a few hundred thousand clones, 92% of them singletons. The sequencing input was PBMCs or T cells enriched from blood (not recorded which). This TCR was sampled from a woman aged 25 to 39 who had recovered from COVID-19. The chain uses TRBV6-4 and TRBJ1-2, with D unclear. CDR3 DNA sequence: TGTGCCAGCAGCCACAGACGCCCAATCTATGGCTACACCTTC. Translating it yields CASSHRRPIYGYTF.